This T cell receptor beta chain was found in a study of T cell responses to AZD1222 COVID-19 vaccine. V was clipped by 1 base and J by 4 bases, with 5 bases between them. The CDR3 loop spans 13 amino acids. The germline CDR1 and CDR2 sequences are LGHNT and FRNRAP. Study-wide findings and caveats: Dominant CD4 TCR responses targeted spike regions 160-218 and 743-854. In the spike-specific TCR repertoire, nearly half reportedly target unmutated variant regions. Spike-specific TCR repertoires showed rising breadth and depth after two AZD1222 doses.

Measured with immunoSEQ multiplex PCR; TCRdb has only the in-frame clones, and not every one. The table shows 140,000 to 150,000 clones, with about 89% occurring only once. Pooling covered second doses at about 4 or about 12 weeks. Note on this clone: Its specificity is not known.

Sequenced material: peripheral blood, taken 28 days after the second AZD1222 dose. The origin of this receptor is an adult who received the AZD1222 COVID-19 vaccine. The chain has TRBV12-5 and TRBJ1-3; no clear D gene. CDR3: CASGLGQGNTIYF. The CDR3 nucleotides are TGTGCTAGTGGTTTGGGGCAGGGAAACACCATATATTTT.